The 26 T cell receptor beta chains listed next were all sequenced from one sample in a study of T cells in Graves' hyperthyroidism and ophthalmopathy. From RNA transcripts, TCR beta CDR3 regions were amplified. The TCR CDR3 was amplified in a first-round RT-PCR using the HTBI primer set. TCRdb itself ran the multiplex PCR reads through MiXCR, one entry per CDR3 protein. This table has hundreds of thousands of distinct CDR3 sequences, 38% appearing once. The sample comprised blood. The receptors come from a man younger than 35 with Graves' hyperthyroidism.

The rearrangement uses TRBV10-3 and TRBJ2-2, with 8 bases lining up with TRBD2. The V gene's germline CDR1 is ENHRY and CDR2 SYGVKD. The V and J ends lost 0 bases and 6 bases, in that order; junction bases with no gene match: 9. This CDR3 spans 17 amino acids. CDR3 in amino acids: CAISESDGLAGPGELFF. CDR3 nucleotides: TGTGCCATCAGTGAGTCAGATGGACTAGCAGGTCCCGGGGAGCTGTTTTTT.

The sample holds many counts of this clonotype. A junction end diverges from the germline sequence, so it may reflect a read error. The chain carries TRBV11-2 and TRBJ2-5; D not resolved. Germline CDR1 is SGHAT and CDR2 is FQNNGV. The CDR3 is 15 amino acids. CDR3 region: CASSLDMAGQGTQYF. The CDR3, as DNA: TGTGCCAGCAGCTTAGATATGGCTGGCCAAGGGACCCAGTACTTC.

This clonotype occurred many times. The chain carries TRBV2 and TRBJ2-7; tentatively, D is TRBD1 (5 bases). In germline, CDR1 is SNHLY, CDR2 FYNNEI. The CDR3 totals 12 residues. Trimming took 2 bases from V and 4 from J, leaving 6 bases between them. CDR3 bases: TGTGCCAGCAGTGAACGGACATACGAGCAGTACTTC. Translating it yields CASSERTYEQYF.

This clonotype was picked up a small number of times. The gene calls are TRBV19 and TRBJ1-1; TRBD1 might be the D (6 bases). The CDR3 totals 14 residues. V lost 7 bases to trimming and J lost 1 base, with 13 bases between them. Germline CDR1 and CDR2: LNHDA and SQIVND (reference sequence). The CDR3 loop reads CASTSGHPNTEAFF. In DNA, the CDR3 is TGTGCCAGTACCTCGGGACATCCGAACACTGAAGCTTTCTTT.

This chain connects TRBV20-1 to TRBJ2-7; 8 bases line up with TRBD2. Germline V gene sequence: CDR1 DFQATT, CDR2 SNEGSKA (reference sequence). The CDR3 loop spans 13 amino acids. The junction had 5 bases not matched to a gene; V was cut back by 5 bases and J by 2 bases. The CDR3 spells CSAPGLGTYEQYF. The CDR3 nucleotides are TGCAGTGCTCCGGGACTAGGGACCTACGAGCAGTACTTC.

V is TRBV2 and J is TRBJ1-5; D not resolved. V lost 9 bases and J lost 14, with 8 bases in between. The germline V gene has CDR1 SNHLY and CDR2 FYNNEI. The length of the CDR3 is 8 residues. In DNA, the CDR3 is TGTGCCAGTATCGTCGAGCATTTT. Translating it yields CASIVEHF.

This clonotype turned up a few times. V gene TRBV6-1 combines with J gene TRBJ2-7; 9 bases are shared with TRBD2. Germline loops: CDR1 MNHNS, CDR2 SASEGT. V gave up 5 bases and J gave up 4 bases; unmatched junction bases: 9. This CDR3 spans 15 amino acids. The CDR3 DNA sequence: TGTGCCAGCAGTTACGCGACTAGCGGTGGATACGAGCAGTACTTC. Protein product: CASSYATSGGYEQYF.

The table lists this clonotype with many counts. CDR3 region: CASSIVEGTEAFF. Written as DNA, the CDR3 is TGTGCCAGTAGTATCGTTGAGGGCACTGAAGCTTTCTTT. The rearrangement links TRBV19 to TRBJ1-1, with unresolved D. CDR1 is LNHDA and CDR2 is SQIVND in the germline V gene (reference sequence). The CDR3 loop spans 13 amino acids. V shed 3 bases and J shed 4 bases, with 9 bases lying between them.

V is TRBV4-1 and J is TRBJ1-5, with 9 bases lining up with TRBD1. There are 15 residues in the CDR3. The germline gives CDR1 MGHRA, CDR2 YSYEKL. The ends lost 0 bases at V and 6 bases at J; junction bases unmatched: 3. This CDR3 reads CASSQDMTGGQPQHF. CDR3 nucleotides: TGCGCCAGCAGCCAAGATATGACAGGGGGTCAGCCCCAGCATTTT.

This clonotype came up many times. The chain is built from TRBV29-1 and TRBJ2-5, with D unclear. Per germline, CDR1 SQVTM and CDR2 ANQGSEA. V was clipped by 6 bases and J by 5 bases, with 16 bases between them. The CDR3 runs 13 residues. Here the CDR3 DNA reads TGCAGCGTCGCGCGACTGGGCCTGGAGACCCAGTACTTC. Amino acid sequence: CSVARLGLETQYF.

This clonotype was recorded many times. This sequence joins TRBV25-1 and TRBJ1-2; D possibly corresponds to TRBD1 (5 bases). The ends were cut back, 3 bases at V and 7 bases at J, with 9 bases in the middle. The CDR3 has 12 amino acids. Germline V lookup: CDR1 MGHDK, CDR2 SYGVNS. CDR3: CASSDREGGYTF. The CDR3 region has the DNA TGTGCCAGCAGTGACAGGGAGGGTGGCTACACCTTC.

V usage is TRBV14 and J usage is TRBJ1-1; 8 bases map to TRBD1. Germline CDR1 is SGHDN and CDR2 is FVKESK. The CDR3 extends over 14 amino acids. V gave up 3 bases and J gave up 8 bases; unmatched junction bases: 8. CDR3 residues: CASSHLQGDPEAFF. The CDR3 DNA reads TGTGCCAGCAGCCATTTACAGGGGGACCCAGAAGCTTTCTTT.

This clonotype was detected only once. The chain links TRBV19 to TRBJ2-7; a possible D gene is TRBD1 (6 bases). In germline, CDR1 is LNHDA, CDR2 SQIVND (reference sequence). V was shortened by 4 bases and J by 1 base, with 14 bases between the two germline ends. There are 15 residues in the CDR3. CDR3 region: CASSTRQADSYEQYF. CDR3 nucleotides: TGTGCCAGTAGTACCCGACAGGCCGATTCCTACGAGCAGTACTTC.

This chain links TRBV10-2 with TRBJ2-2, with D uncertain. Germline-derived CDR1 and CDR2 are WSHSY and SAAADI. This CDR3 spans 10 amino acids. V was clipped by 3 bases and J by 10 bases, with 3 bases between them. CDR3 region: CASSEVELFF. The CDR3 nucleotides are TGCGCCAGCAGTGAAGTGGAGCTGTTTTTT.

The chain is built from TRBV4-1 and TRBJ1-2; the D gene is possibly TRBD1 (6 bases). Looked up from germline, CDR1 is MGHRA and CDR2 is YSYEKL. V lost 0 bases and J 6 bases, leaving 11 bases between the germline ends. The CDR3 extends over 14 amino acids. CDR3: CASSQESRDNGYTF. CDR3 nucleotide sequence: TGCGCCAGCAGCCAAGAGTCCAGGGACAATGGCTACACCTTC.

Details on this clonotype: The junction departs from germline at one end; a sequencing error may be responsible. V gene TRBV5-1 combines with J gene TRBJ2-2; D call uncertain. The CDR3 covers 13 residues. Germline CDR1 and CDR2: SGHRS and YFSETQ. CDR3 sequence: CASTPGYTGELFF. The CDR3 nucleotides read TGTGCCAGCACCCCCGGGTACACCGGGGAGCTGTTTTTT.

The chain is built from TRBV29-1 and TRBJ2-5, with D tentatively TRBD1 or TRBD2 (5 bases each). The CDR3 extends over 12 amino acids. In germline, CDR1 is SQVTM, CDR2 ANQGSEA. Trimming pared 4 bases from V and 4 bases from J, leaving 10 bases between. CDR3 nucleotides: TGCAGCGTTGTTGGGGACGGAGAGACCCAGTACTTC. Its protein is CSVVGDGETQYF.

This clonotype was observed once. A much larger clone lies a single base off, so this may be a read error. The chain has TRBV2 and TRBJ1-4; D is unresolved. The CDR3 sequence is 14 residues long. The germline V gene has CDR1 SNHLY and CDR2 FYNNEI. The CDR3 loop is CANSPLPANEKLFF. For the CDR3, the DNA is TGTGCCAACAGTCCCCTCCCGGCTAATGAAAAACTGTTTTTT.

Concerning this clonotype itself: Germline and junction disagree at one end, which may indicate a read error. V and J are TRBV7-9 and TRBJ1-2; possibly TRBD1 for D (6 bases). The CDR3 has 12 amino acids. The germline V gene encodes CDR1 SEHNR and CDR2 FQNEAQ (reference sequence). The DNA of the CDR3 is TGTGCCAGCAGCTCAGGGGACTATGGCTACGCCTTC. This translates into CASSSGDYGYAF.

This clonotype was observed at least ten times. V and J are TRBV2 and TRBJ1-1, with a weak D call TRBD1 (5 bases). The CDR3 runs 14 residues. With 5 bases removed from V and 1 base from J, the gap between germline ends came to 11 bases. The V gene's germline CDR1 is SNHLY and CDR2 FYNNEI. The chain's CDR3 is CASSRSGTNTEAFF. Written as DNA, the CDR3 is TGTGCCAGCAGTCGTTCAGGGACGAACACTGAAGCTTTCTTT.

A word on this clonotype: This may be a read error: a much more frequent sequence differs by one nucleotide. This chain joins TRBV7-8 and TRBJ1-4; D is uncertain. The CDR3 extends over 14 amino acids. The V and J ends lost 5 bases and 5 bases respectively, with 12 bases between them. Germline V gene data show CDR1 as SGHVS and CDR2 as FQNEAQ. Written as DNA, the CDR3 is TGTGCCAGCAGCGCAATAACGGGGAATGAAAAACTGTTTTTT. Residues: CASSAITGNEKLFF.

The V and J genes are TRBV14 and TRBJ2-2, with D perhaps TRBD2 (5 bases). CDR3 size: 16 residues. CDR1 and CDR2 from the germline V gene are SGHDN and FVKESK. Deletions cut 1 base from V and 5 bases from J, with 14 bases between. The CDR3 coding sequence is TGTGCCAGCAGCCAAGGACTTCCGGGAAGAACCGGGGAGCTGTTTTTT. This encodes CASSQGLPGRTGELFF.

As to this clonotype: Because the CDR3 is missing its conserved closing phenylalanine or tryptophan, this is likely a read error. It is unclear where the CDR3 begins or ends on the DNA, so no DNA is shown, and the CDR3 is as TCRdb lists it. The chain uses TRBV29-1 and TRBJ1-5. In germline, CDR1 is SQVTM, CDR2 ANQGSEA. The CDR3 totals 10 residues, both ends included. The CDR3 sequence: CSGAGSLGSR.

This clonotype was seen many times. The chain combines TRBV12-3 or TRBV12-4 with TRBJ1-1; D is undetermined. V was shortened by 7 bases and J by 7 bases, with 10 bases between the two germline ends. The CDR3 consists of 11 residues. The CDR3 reads CASTMAIEAFF. In nucleotides, the CDR3 is TGTGCCAGCACAATGGCAATTGAAGCTTTCTTT.

This clonotype was observed many times. The chain couples TRBV11-2 to TRBJ2-5, with D perhaps being TRBD1 or TRBD2 (5 bases each). Looked up from germline, CDR1 is SGHAT and CDR2 is FQNNGV. The V and J ends lost 7 bases and 5 bases respectively, with 17 bases between them. The CDR3 spans 14 residues. CDR3 DNA sequence: TGTGCCAGCACCGGGACGTCTGCCCGGGAGACCCAGTACTTC. Translated: CASTGTSARETQYF. The whole variable domain, remainder taken from reference TRBV11-2 and TRBJ2-5, is EAGVAQSPRYKIIEKRQSVAFWCNPISGHATLYWYQQILGQGPKLLIQFQNNGVVDDSQLPKDRFSAERLKGVDSTLKIQPAKLEDSAVYLCASTGTSARETQYFGPGTRLLVL.

This clonotype appeared a few times. The chain is built from TRBV24-1 and TRBJ2-5; D unresolved. V was clipped by 2 bases and J by 2 bases, with 8 bases between them. CDR1 is KGHDR and CDR2 is SFDVKD in the germline V gene. The CDR3 spans 14 residues. The CDR3 DNA follows: TGTGCCACCAGTGATTATAGGGTACAAGAGACCCAGTACTTC. It codes for CATSDYRVQETQYF.